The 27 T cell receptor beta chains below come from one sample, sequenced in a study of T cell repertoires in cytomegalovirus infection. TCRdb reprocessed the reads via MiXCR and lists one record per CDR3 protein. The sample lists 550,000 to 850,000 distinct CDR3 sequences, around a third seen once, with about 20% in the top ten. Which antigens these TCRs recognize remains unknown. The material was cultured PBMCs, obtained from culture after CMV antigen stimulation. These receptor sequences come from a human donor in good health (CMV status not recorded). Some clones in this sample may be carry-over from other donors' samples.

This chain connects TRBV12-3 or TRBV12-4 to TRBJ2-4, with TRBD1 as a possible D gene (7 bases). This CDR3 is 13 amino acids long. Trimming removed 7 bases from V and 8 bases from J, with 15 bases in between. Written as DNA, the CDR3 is TGTGCCAGCACCTTGGGCAGGGGGGACATTCAGTACTTC. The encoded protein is CASTLGRGDIQYF.

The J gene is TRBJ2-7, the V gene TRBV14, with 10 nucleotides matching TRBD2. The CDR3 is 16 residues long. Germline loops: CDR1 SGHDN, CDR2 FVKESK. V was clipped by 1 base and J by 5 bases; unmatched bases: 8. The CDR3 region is CASSQVGTGLADEQYF. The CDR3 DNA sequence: TGTGCCAGCAGCCAAGTTGGTACCGGACTAGCGGACGAGCAGTACTTC.

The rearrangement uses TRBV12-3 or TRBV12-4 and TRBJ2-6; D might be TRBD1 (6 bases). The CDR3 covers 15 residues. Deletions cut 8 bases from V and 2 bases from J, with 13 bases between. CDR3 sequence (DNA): TGTGCCAGCTGTCTTAGGGGGACTGGGGCCAACGTCCTGACTTTC. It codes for CASCLRGTGANVLTF.

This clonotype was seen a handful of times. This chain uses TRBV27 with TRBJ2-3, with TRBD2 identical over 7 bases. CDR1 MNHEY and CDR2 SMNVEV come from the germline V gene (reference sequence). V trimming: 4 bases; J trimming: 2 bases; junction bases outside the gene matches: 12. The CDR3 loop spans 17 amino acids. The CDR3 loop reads CASSSQVGGKFTDTQYF. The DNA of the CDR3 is TGTGCCAGCAGTTCCCAGGTGGGGGGGAAGTTCACAGATACGCAGTATTTT.

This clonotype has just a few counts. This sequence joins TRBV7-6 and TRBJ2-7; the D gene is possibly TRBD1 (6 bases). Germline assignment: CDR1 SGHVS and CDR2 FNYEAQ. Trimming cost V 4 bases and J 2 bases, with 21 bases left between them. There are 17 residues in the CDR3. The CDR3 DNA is TGTGCCAGCAGCTCCGGGGTGGGGGCGGGTATTACCTACGAGCAGTACTTC. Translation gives CASSSGVGAGITYEQYF.

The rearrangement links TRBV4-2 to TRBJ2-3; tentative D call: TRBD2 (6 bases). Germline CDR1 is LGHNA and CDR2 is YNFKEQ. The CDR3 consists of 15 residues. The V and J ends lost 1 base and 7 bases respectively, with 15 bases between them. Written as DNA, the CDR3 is TGTGCCAGCAGCCAAGCGATAGCGGCCCTTCATACGCAGTATTTT. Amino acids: CASSQAIAALHTQYF.

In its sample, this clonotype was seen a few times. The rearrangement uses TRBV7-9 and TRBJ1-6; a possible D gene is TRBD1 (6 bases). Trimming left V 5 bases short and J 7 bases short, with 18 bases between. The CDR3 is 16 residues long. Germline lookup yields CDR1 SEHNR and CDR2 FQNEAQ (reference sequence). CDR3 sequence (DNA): TGTGCCAGCAGCCCCGAGGGGGGAGAGGAAAATTCACCCCTCCACTTT. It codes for CASSPEGGEENSPLHF.

Here the CDR3 reads CASSSRLYSPLHF. As DNA, the CDR3 is TGTGCCAGCAGCTCGCGACTCTATTCACCCCTCCACTTT. The gene calls are TRBV7-9 and TRBJ1-6; D gene ambiguous. V shed 4 bases and J shed 8 bases, with 9 bases lying between them. CDR1 and CDR2 from the germline V gene are SEHNR and FQNEAQ (reference sequence). The CDR3 totals 13 residues.

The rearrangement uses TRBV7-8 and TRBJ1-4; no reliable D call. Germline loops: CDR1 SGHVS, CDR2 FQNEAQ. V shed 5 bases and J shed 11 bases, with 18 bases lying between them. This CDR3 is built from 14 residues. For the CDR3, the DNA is TGTGCCAGCAGCCTCCGGTCCCAAGAGCACAAACTGTTTTTT. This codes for CASSLRSQEHKLFF.

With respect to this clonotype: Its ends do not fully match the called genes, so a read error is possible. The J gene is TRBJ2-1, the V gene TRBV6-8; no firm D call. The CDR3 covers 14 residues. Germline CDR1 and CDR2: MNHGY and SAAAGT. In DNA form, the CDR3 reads TGTGCCAGCAGTTACTCCCCTTCGGAAATCGACCCGAATTTC. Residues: CASSYSPSEIDPNF.

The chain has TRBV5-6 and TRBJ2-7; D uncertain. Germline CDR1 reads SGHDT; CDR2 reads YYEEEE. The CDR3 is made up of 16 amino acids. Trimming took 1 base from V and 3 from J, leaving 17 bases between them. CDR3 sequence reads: CASSLMLGRVIYEQYF. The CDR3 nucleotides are TGTGCCAGCAGCTTGATGCTAGGACGAGTGATCTACGAGCAGTACTTC.

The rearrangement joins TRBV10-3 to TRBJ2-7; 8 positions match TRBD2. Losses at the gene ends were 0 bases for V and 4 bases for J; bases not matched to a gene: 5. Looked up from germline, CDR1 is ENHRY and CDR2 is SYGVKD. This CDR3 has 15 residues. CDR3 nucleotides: TGTGCCATCAGTGAGTCGACCCCGGGGGGGTACGAGCAGTACTTC. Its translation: CAISESTPGGYEQYF.

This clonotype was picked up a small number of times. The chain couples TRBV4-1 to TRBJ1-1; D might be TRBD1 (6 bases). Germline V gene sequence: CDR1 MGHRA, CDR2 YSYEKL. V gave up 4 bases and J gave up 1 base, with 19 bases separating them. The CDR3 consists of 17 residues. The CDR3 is CASSLPRILQGNTEAFF. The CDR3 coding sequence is TGCGCCAGCAGCCTCCCGAGGATCCTACAGGGGAACACTGAAGCTTTCTTT.

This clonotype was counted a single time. The DNA for the CDR3 is TGCAGTGCTAGGACAGGGGGGACTTCACCCCTCCACTTT. Translation: CSARTGGTSPLHF. V gene TRBV20-1 combines with J gene TRBJ1-6; 9 nucleotides align to TRBD1. With 3 bases clipped from V and 9 bases from J, the junction kept 3 bases outside the gene matches. CDR3 length: 13 residues. Germline V gene data show CDR1 as DFQATT and CDR2 as SNEGSKA (reference sequence).

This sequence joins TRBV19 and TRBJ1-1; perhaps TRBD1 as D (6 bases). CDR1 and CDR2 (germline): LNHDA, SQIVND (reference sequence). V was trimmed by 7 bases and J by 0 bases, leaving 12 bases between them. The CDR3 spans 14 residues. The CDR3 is CASKEAGVNTEAFF. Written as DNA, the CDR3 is TGTGCCAGTAAGGAAGCAGGGGTGAACACTGAAGCTTTCTTT. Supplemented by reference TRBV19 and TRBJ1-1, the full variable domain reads DGGITQSPKYLFRKEGQNVTLSCEQNLNHDAMYWYRQDPGQGLRLIYYSQIVNDFQKGDIAEGYSVSREKKESFPLTVTSAQKNPTAFYLCASKEAGVNTEAFFGQGTRLTVV.

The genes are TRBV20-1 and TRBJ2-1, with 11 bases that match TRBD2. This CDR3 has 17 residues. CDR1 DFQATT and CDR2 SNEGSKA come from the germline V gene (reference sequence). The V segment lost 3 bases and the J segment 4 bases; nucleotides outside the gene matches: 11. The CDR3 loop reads CSARMASGRPGYNEQFF. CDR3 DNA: TGCAGTGCTAGGATGGCTAGCGGGAGGCCGGGGTACAATGAGCAGTTCTTC.

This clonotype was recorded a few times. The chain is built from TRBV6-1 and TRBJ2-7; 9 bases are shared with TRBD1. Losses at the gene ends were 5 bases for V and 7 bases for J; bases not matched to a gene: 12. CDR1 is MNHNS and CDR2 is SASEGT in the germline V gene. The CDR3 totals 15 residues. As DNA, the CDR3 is TGTGCCAGCAGTTATCCAGGGACAGGGACTCATGAGCAGTACTTC. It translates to CASSYPGTGTHEQYF.

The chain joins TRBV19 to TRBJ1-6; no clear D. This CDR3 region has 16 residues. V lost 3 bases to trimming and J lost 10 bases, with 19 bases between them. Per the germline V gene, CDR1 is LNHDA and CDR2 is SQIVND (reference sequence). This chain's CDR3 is CASSISSPPDWSPLHF. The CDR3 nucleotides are TGTGCCAGTAGTATCTCATCCCCACCCGATTGGTCACCCCTCCACTTT.

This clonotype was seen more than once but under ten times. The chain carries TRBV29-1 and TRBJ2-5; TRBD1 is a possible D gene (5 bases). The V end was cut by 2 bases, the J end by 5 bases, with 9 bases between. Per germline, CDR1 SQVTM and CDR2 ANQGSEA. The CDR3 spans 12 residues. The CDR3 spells CSVEQGWETQYF. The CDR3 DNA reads TGCAGCGTTGAACAGGGCTGGGAGACCCAGTACTTC.

CDR3 sequence: CASSYAILEEARETQYF. DNA of the CDR3: TGTGCCAGCAGTTACGCGATACTAGAAGAAGCTAGGGAGACCCAGTACTTC. The gene calls are TRBV6-2 or TRBV6-3 and TRBJ2-5; D is possibly TRBD2 (5 bases). Germline loops: CDR1 MNHEY, CDR2 SVGEGT. The V end was cut by 2 bases, the J end by 5 bases, with 21 bases between. This CDR3 spans 17 amino acids.

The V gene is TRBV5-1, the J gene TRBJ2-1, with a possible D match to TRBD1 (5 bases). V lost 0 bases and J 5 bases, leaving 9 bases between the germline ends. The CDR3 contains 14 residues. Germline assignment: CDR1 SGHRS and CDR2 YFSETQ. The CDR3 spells CASSLGQSHNEQFF. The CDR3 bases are TGCGCCAGCAGCTTGGGACAGTCACACAATGAGCAGTTCTTC.

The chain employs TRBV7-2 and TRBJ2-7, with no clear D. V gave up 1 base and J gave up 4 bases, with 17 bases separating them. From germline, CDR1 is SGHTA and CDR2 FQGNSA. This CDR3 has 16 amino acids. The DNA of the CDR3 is TGTGCCAGCAGCTTAGGCCCGGTTCAAAACCATTACGAGCAGTACTTC. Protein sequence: CASSLGPVQNHYEQYF.

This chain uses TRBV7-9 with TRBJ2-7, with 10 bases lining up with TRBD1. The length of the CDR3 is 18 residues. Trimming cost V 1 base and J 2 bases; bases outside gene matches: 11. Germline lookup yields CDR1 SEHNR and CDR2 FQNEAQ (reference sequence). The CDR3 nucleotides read TGTGCCAGCAGCTTAGGAGGGAGGGAAGACAGGGGGCCCTACGAGCAGTACTTC. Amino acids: CASSLGGREDRGPYEQYF.

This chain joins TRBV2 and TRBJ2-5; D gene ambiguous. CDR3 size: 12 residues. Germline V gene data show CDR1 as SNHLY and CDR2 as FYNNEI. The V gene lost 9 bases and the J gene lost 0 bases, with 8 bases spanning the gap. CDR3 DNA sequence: TGTGCCAGTCAATGGGACCAAGAGACCCAGTACTTC. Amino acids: CASQWDQETQYF.

The CDR3 protein is CSASRGLAGSYEQYF. CDR3 in DNA: TGCAGTGCTAGCCGCGGACTAGCGGGGTCCTACGAGCAGTACTTC. The rearrangement uses TRBV20-1 and TRBJ2-7, with 12 bases fitting TRBD2. This CDR3 is built from 15 residues. CDR1 DFQATT and CDR2 SNEGSKA come from the germline V gene (reference sequence). The V and J ends lost 3 bases and 1 base, in that order; junction bases with no gene match: 4.

The CDR3 DNA is TGTGCCAGCAGGGCTACAGGGAGCACAGATACGCAGTATTTT. Translated, it gives CASRATGSTDTQYF. The V and J genes are TRBV7-9 and TRBJ2-3, with D perhaps matching TRBD1 (6 bases). Germline V gene data show CDR1 as SEHNR and CDR2 as FQNEAQ (reference sequence). Trimming shortened V by 6 bases and J by 0 bases, and 10 bases separated the two germline ends. This CDR3 region has 14 residues.

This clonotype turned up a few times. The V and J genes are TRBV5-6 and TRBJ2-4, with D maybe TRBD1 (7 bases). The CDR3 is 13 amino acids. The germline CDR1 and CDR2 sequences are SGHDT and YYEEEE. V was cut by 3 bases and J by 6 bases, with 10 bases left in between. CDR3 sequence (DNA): TGTGCCAGCAGCTGGGGGGACAGAAACATTCAGTACTTC. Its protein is CASSWGDRNIQYF. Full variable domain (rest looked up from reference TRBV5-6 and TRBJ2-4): DAGVTQSPTHLIKTRGQQVTLRCSPKSGHDTVSWYQQALGQGPQFIFQYYEEEERQRGNFPDRFSGHQFPNYSSELNVNALLLGDSALYLCASSWGDRNIQYFGAGTRLSVL.